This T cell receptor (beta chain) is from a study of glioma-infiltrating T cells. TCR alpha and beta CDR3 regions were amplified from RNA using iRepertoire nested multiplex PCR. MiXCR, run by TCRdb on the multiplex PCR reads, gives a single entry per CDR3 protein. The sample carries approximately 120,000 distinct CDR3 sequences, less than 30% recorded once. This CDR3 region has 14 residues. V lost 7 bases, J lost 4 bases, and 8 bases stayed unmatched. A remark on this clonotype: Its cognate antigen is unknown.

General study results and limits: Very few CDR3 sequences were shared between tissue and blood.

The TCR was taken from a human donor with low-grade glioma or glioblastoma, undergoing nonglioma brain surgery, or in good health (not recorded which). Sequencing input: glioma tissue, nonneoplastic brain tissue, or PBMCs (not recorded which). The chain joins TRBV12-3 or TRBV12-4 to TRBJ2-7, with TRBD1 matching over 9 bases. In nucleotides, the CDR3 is TGTGCCAGCACCGCGGGACAGGGTAATTACGAGCAGTACTTC. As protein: CASTAGQGNYEQYF.